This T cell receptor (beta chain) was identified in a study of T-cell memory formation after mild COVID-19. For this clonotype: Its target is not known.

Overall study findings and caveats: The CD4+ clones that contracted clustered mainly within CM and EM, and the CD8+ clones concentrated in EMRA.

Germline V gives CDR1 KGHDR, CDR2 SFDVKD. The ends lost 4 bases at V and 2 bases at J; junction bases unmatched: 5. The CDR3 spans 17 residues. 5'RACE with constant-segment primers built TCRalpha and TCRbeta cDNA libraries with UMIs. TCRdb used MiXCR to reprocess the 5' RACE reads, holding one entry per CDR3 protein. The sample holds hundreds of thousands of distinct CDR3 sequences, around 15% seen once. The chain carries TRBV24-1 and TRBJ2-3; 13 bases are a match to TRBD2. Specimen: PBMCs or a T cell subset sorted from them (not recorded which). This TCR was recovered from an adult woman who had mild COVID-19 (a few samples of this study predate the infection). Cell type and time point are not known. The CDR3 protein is CATSEWGLAGNTDTQYF. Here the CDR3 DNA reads TGTGCCACCAGTGAATGGGGACTAGCGGGGAACACAGATACGCAGTATTTT.